These 17 T cell receptor beta chains share one sample of origin, sequenced in a study of blood T cell repertoires in COVID-19. Assay: immunoSEQ multiplex PCR; the TCRdb copy retains only in-frame clones and omits some. Altogether under 30,000 clones are present, roughly 85% being singletons, with the ten largest covering 9% to 9.5%. The sequenced sample consisted of peripheral blood. All receptors derive from a human donor in a cohort sampled during active COVID-19.

The rearrangement uses TRBV19 and TRBJ1-1; D possibly corresponds to TRBD1 (6 bases). Germline-derived CDR1 and CDR2 are LNHDA and SQIVND (reference sequence). Trimming pared 4 bases from V and 6 bases from J, leaving 18 bases between. The CDR3 has 15 residues. The CDR3 sequence is CASSTPTQGGAEAFF. In DNA form, the CDR3 reads TGTGCCAGTAGTACTCCTACACAGGGTGGCGCTGAAGCTTTCTTT.

The chain carries TRBV11-2 and TRBJ2-3; 9 bases are a match to TRBD2. Per the germline V gene, CDR1 is SGHAT and CDR2 is FQNNGV. The V and J ends lost 5 bases and 6 bases, in that order; junction bases with no gene match: 9. CDR3 length: 15 amino acids. The CDR3 DNA follows: TGTGCCAGCAGCGGTGGCGGGAGGGCCATTGATACGCAGTATTTT. Translating gives CASSGGGRAIDTQYF.

The V call is TRBV5-6, the J call TRBJ1-2, with a tentative D call TRBD1 (5 bases). The ends were cut back, 0 bases at V and 2 bases at J, with 8 bases in the middle. This CDR3 is built from 14 residues. CDR1 is SGHDT, CDR2 YYEEEE, per germline. The CDR3 DNA is TGTGCCAGCAGCTTGGTACGACAGAACTATGGCTACACCTTC. It is translated as CASSLVRQNYGYTF.

V gene TRBV7-8 combines with J gene TRBJ1-1; D gene ambiguous. Germline loops: CDR1 SGHVS, CDR2 FQNEAQ. The CDR3 loop spans 13 amino acids. The germline V and J ends were trimmed by 5 bases and 3 bases, with 10 bases remaining between them. In DNA, the CDR3 is TGTGCCAGCAGCCTCGGAGGTCACACTGAAGCTTTCTTT. It specifies CASSLGGHTEAFF.

This clone was counted between two and nine times. CDR3: CASSFFSGVGTDTQYF. In nucleotides, the CDR3 is TGTGCCAGCAGCTTCTTTTCGGGAGTAGGCACAGATACGCAGTATTTT. The rearrangement uses TRBV7-2 and TRBJ2-3; weak D call: TRBD2 (6 bases). This CDR3 spans 16 amino acids. V was cut by 3 bases and J by 1 base, with 14 bases left in between. Germline CDR1 SGHTA, CDR2 FQGNSA.

This chain links TRBV18 with TRBJ1-1; D is unresolved. Trimming left V 0 bases short and J 0 bases short, with 11 bases between. CDR1 is KGHSH, CDR2 LQKENI, per germline. CDR3 length: 16 amino acids. CDR3 loop: CASSPPGGRVNTEAFF. CDR3 nucleotides: TGTGCCAGCTCACCACCGGGAGGGAGGGTGAACACTGAAGCTTTCTTT.

The chain has TRBV5-1 and TRBJ1-1; no clear D gene. The CDR3 consists of 15 residues. The V end lost 5 bases, the J end lost 0 bases, and 14 bases lay between the germline ends. From germline, CDR1 is SGHRS and CDR2 YFSETQ. The CDR3 is CASRPGGMMNTEAFF. The DNA of the CDR3 is TGCGCCAGCAGACCTGGCGGGATGATGAACACTGAAGCTTTCTTT.

The rearrangement joins TRBV19 to TRBJ2-7; TRBD1 matches at 7 bases. The CDR3 contains 15 residues. The V segment lost 5 bases and the J segment 4 bases; nucleotides outside the gene matches: 11. The germline V gene encodes CDR1 LNHDA and CDR2 SQIVND (reference sequence). CDR3 coding DNA: TGTGCCAGTAGTTCCACCGGGACAGTCCCGTACGAGCAGTACTTC. Residues: CASSSTGTVPYEQYF.

This chain connects TRBV5-4 to TRBJ1-6; no firm D call. The CDR3 has 15 amino acids. Germline V gene lookup returns CDR1 SGHNT and CDR2 YYREEE (reference sequence). Trimming shortened V by 3 bases and J by 7 bases, and 14 bases separated the two germline ends. The CDR3 sequence: CASSSDAAGNSPLHF. In DNA form, the CDR3 reads TGTGCCAGCAGCTCAGACGCCGCGGGAAATTCACCCCTCCACTTT.

The chain combines TRBV7-9 with TRBJ2-5; TRBD1 might be the D (6 bases). CDR3 length: 15 amino acids. Germline CDR1 and CDR2: SEHNR and FQNEAQ (reference sequence). Trimming shortened V by 1 base and J by 3 bases, and 12 bases separated the two germline ends. The CDR3 is CASSLVGQGKETQYF. The CDR3 DNA reads TGTGCCAGCAGCTTAGTCGGGCAGGGGAAAGAGACCCAGTACTTC.

The rearrangement links TRBV29-1 to TRBJ2-1, with TRBD1 identical over 7 bases. J lost 4 bases, V lost 6 bases, and 3 bases had no gene match. The CDR3 runs 12 residues. Germline lookup yields CDR1 SQVTM and CDR2 ANQGSEA. The CDR3 coding sequence is TGCAGCGTAACGACAGGGTACAATGAGCAGTTCTTC. Residues: CSVTTGYNEQFF.

The chain uses TRBV5-4 and TRBJ1-6; 8 positions agree with TRBD1. Germline loops: CDR1 SGHNT, CDR2 YYREEE (reference sequence). Trimming at V came to 5 bases and at J to 10 bases, leaving 14 bases not matched to a gene. CDR3 size: 16 residues. The CDR3 DNA is TGTGCCAGCAGACAGGACAGGGAAAGAGGGGAATCACCCCTCCACTTT. Encoded protein: CASRQDRERGESPLHF.

The V and J genes are TRBV19 and TRBJ1-2; the D gene is possibly TRBD1 (6 bases). Germline loops: CDR1 LNHDA, CDR2 SQIVND (reference sequence). The CDR3 runs to 14 residues. V gave up 8 bases and J gave up 2 bases, with 15 bases separating them. CDR3 coding DNA: TGTGCCAGTCGAGACAGGAATTTCAACTATGGCTACACCTTC. This translates into CASRDRNFNYGYTF.

The chain links TRBV19 to TRBJ1-1; 11 bases line up with TRBD1. V trimming: 5 bases; J trimming: 1 base; junction bases outside the gene matches: 3. This CDR3 is built from 15 residues. Germline V gene data show CDR1 as LNHDA and CDR2 as SQIVND (reference sequence). This chain's CDR3 is CASSPGTGGNTEAFF. In DNA form, the CDR3 reads TGTGCCAGTAGTCCTGGGACAGGGGGGAACACTGAAGCTTTCTTT.

The sample holds one count of this clone. The V gene is TRBV19, the J gene TRBJ2-7; 7 nucleotides agree with TRBD1. Germline V lookup: CDR1 LNHDA, CDR2 SQIVND (reference sequence). This CDR3 has 18 amino acids. V lost 5 bases, J lost 0 bases, and 16 bases stayed unmatched. CDR3 sequence: CASSPGTEQGWNSYEQYF. In DNA, the CDR3 is TGTGCCAGTAGTCCTGGGACAGAACAAGGGTGGAACTCCTACGAGCAGTACTTC.

J is TRBJ2-3 and V is TRBV18; the match to TRBD2 covers 9 bases. V was pared by 1 base and J by 3 bases, with 11 bases of the junction left unmatched. The CDR3 runs 18 residues. Germline lookup yields CDR1 KGHSH and CDR2 LQKENI. CDR3: CASSPRLAGVRGTDTQYF. The CDR3 DNA reads TGTGCCAGCTCACCACGGTTAGCGGGAGTAAGGGGTACAGATACGCAGTATTTT.

The chain employs TRBV5-5 and TRBJ1-3, with TRBD1 as a possible D gene (5 bases). Trimming removed 2 bases from V and 1 base from J, with 10 bases in between. From germline, CDR1 is SGHKS and CDR2 YYEKEE (reference sequence). This CDR3 contains 15 residues. In DNA form, the CDR3 reads TGTGCCAGCAGCTTCGACAGCCGGTCTGGAAACACCATATATTTT. This encodes CASSFDSRSGNTIYF.